This is a list of T cell receptor beta chains from one sample in a study of identical twins. One entry per CDR3 protein, called by TCRdb with MiXCR from the 5' RACE reads. The repertoire has approximately 250,000 distinct CDR3 sequences, 5.5% to 7.5% of them found once; the top ten carry about 15%. This sample was also put to use in a study of T cells expressing NK-cell markers.

Material: CD8+ T cells sorted from blood. These receptors were collected from a woman aged 18-29 years in good health. Both conserved end residues are part of each CDR3. Fields, in order: V gene, clone size, D gene, J gene, CDR3 DNA, CDR3 protein. D genes are given only for firm matches. Rows give clone size only sometimes, using once, few, many, or a class for an expanded clone.

V: TRBV20-1
size: few
D: -
J: TRBJ2-7
DNA: TGCAGTGCTAGTTTTCTAGGGACGCCCACCTACGAGCAGTACTTC
CDR3: CSASFLGTPTYEQYF

V: TRBV12-3/TRBV12-4
size: few
D: -
J: TRBJ1-2
DNA: TGTGCCAGCAGTTTACCGGGGGCCTCTGGCTACACCTTC
CDR3: CASSLPGASGYTF

V: TRBV14
size: few
D: -
J: TRBJ2-3
DNA: TGTGCCAGCAGCCAAAGCGGGTTTGGTACGCAGTATTTT
CDR3: CASSQSGFGTQYF

V: TRBV4-1
size: -
D: TRBD2
J: TRBJ2-1
DNA: TGCGCCAGCAGCCAAGAGCTAGCGGGCCAATCCTACAATGAGCAGTTCTTC
CDR3: CASSQELAGQSYNEQFF

V: TRBV3-1
size: -
D: -
J: TRBJ1-1
DNA: TGTGCCAGCAGCCAAGAGGGCTACCGGGTGTCTTTCTTT
CDR3: CASSQEGYRVSFF

V: TRBV29-1
size: few
D: -
J: TRBJ1-3
DNA: TGCAGCGTTGTGGGGGCTGGAAACACCATATATTTT
CDR3: CSVVGAGNTIYF

V: TRBV29-1
size: -
D: -
J: TRBJ1-4
DNA: TGCAGCGGAGGACTCGGCCCCGGGTCGGAAAAACTGTTTTTT
CDR3: CSGGLGPGSEKLFF

V: TRBV12-5
size: few
D: TRBD1
J: TRBJ1-1
DNA: TGTGCTAGTGGTACCGTGACAGGGAAGGGCACTGAAGCTTTCTTT
CDR3: CASGTVTGKGTEAFF

V: TRBV12-3/TRBV12-4
size: many
D: -
J: TRBJ1-1
DNA: TGTGCCAGCAGTTTTGGACCGACAGCGAATGAAGCTTTCTTT
CDR3: CASSFGPTANEAFF

V: TRBV23-1
size: -
D: -
J: TRBJ1-5
DNA: TGCGCCAGCAGTCAAGGGGGCAGGGGCGTTCAGCCCCAGCATTTT
CDR3: CASSQGGRGVQPQHF

V: TRBV29-1
size: many
D: -
J: TRBJ1-5
DNA: TGCAGCGTTGCTGGCGGGGGGGGTCCCCAGCATTTT
CDR3: CSVAGGGGPQHF

V: TRBV4-3
size: many
D: -
J: TRBJ2-7
DNA: TGCGCCAGCAGCCAAGTATGGGGGGGCTGGGATTCGCTTACCTACGAGCAGTACTTC
CDR3: CASSQVWGGWDSLTYEQYF

V: TRBV7-9
size: many
D: -
J: TRBJ2-6
DNA: TGTGCCAGCAGCTTAGCCAGCTCTGGGGCCAACGTCCTGACTTTC
CDR3: CASSLASSGANVLTF

V: TRBV29-1
size: few
D: -
J: TRBJ1-2
DNA: TGCAGCGTTGAGGTCCTGTATGGCTACACCTTC
CDR3: CSVEVLYGYTF

V: TRBV19
size: few
D: -
J: TRBJ2-1
DNA: TGTGCCAGTAGTATCAATTCCGGACAGTACAATGAGCAGTTCTTC
CDR3: CASSINSGQYNEQFF

V: TRBV10-2
size: few
D: -
J: TRBJ2-1
DNA: TGCGCCAGCAGTGAGTCAGTCGTGGGGGCGAATGAGCAGTTCTTC
CDR3: CASSESVVGANEQFF

V: TRBV29-1
size: -
D: -
J: TRBJ2-1
DNA: TGCAGCGTTGTGAGCCCGAGCTCCTACAATGAGCAGTTCTTC
CDR3: CSVVSPSSYNEQFF

V: TRBV3-1
size: few
D: TRBD1
J: TRBJ1-4
DNA: TGTGCCAGCAGCCCAGACAGGGGACCTGAAAAACTGTTTTTT
CDR3: CASSPDRGPEKLFF

V: TRBV20-1
size: many
D: -
J: TRBJ2-1
DNA: TGCAGTGCTAGAAGCCTTAAAGGAGGGCCTGGCAATGAGCAGTTCTTC
CDR3: CSARSLKGGPGNEQFF

V: TRBV7-8
size: -
D: TRBD1
J: TRBJ1-2
DNA: TGTGCCAGCAGCTTAGTCGTGGCAGGGGGCCTCTATGGCTACACCTTC
CDR3: CASSLVVAGGLYGYTF

V: TRBV3-1
size: -
D: -
J: TRBJ2-1
DNA: TGTGCCAGCAGCCAAGATTCGGCCCCTTACAATGAGCAGTTCTTC
CDR3: CASSQDSAPYNEQFF

V: TRBV5-1
size: -
D: -
J: TRBJ2-7
DNA: TGCGCCAGCAGCTTGGCCCTAGGGGGCTCCTACGAGCAGTACTTC
CDR3: CASSLALGGSYEQYF

V: TRBV11-2
size: many
D: -
J: TRBJ1-2
DNA: TGTGCCAGCAGCCCGGCTAAGAAGGATGGCTACACCTTC
CDR3: CASSPAKKDGYTF

V: TRBV10-3
size: few
D: -
J: TRBJ2-3
DNA: TGTGCCATCAGTCGTGGTGGGGGCACAGATACGCAGTATTTT
CDR3: CAISRGGGTDTQYF

V: TRBV9
size: -
D: -
J: TRBJ1-6
DNA: TGTGCCAGCAGCGTTCGGGGTGAGGAGGCTCTCAATTCACCCCTCCACTTT
CDR3: CASSVRGEEALNSPLHF